This is a list of T cell receptor beta chains from one sample in a study of blood T cell repertoires in COVID-19. Libraries were prepared by immunoSEQ multiplex PCR; TCRdb keeps only in-frame clonotypes and omits some of them. The data hold fewer than 300,000 clones, with about nine tenths observed a single time. Sequenced input: PBMCs or T cells enriched from blood (not recorded which). Receptors originate from a woman in her twenties or thirties who had recovered from COVID-19. CDR3s include the opening cysteine and the closing phenylalanine or tryptophan. Fields, in order: J gene, D gene, CDR3 length, clone size, V gene, CDR3 protein, CDR3 DNA. The D gene is left open where the match is weak. Clone size appears in some rows only: once, few, many, or a class for an expanded clone.

>TRBJ1-1|.|13|.|TRBV11-2
CASSFGWATEAFF
TGTGCCAGCAGCTTCGGCTGGGCGACTGAAGCTTTCTTT
>TRBJ2-2|TRBD1|17|.|TRBV7-6
CASSLGTGTVNTGELFF
TGTGCCAGCAGCTTAGGGACCGGGACAGTCAACACCGGGGAGCTGTTTTTT
>TRBJ2-7|.|13|.|TRBV9
CASSVGQNYEQYF
TGTGCCAGCAGCGTAGGACAGAACTACGAGCAGTACTTC
>TRBJ1-1|.|15|.|TRBV6-2/TRBV6-3
CASSYPAGRSTEAFF
TGTGCCAGCAGTTACCCCGCGGGACGGTCCACTGAAGCTTTCTTT
>TRBJ1-1|.|15|few|TRBV28
CASSLFSQGFSKFFF
TGTGCCAGCAGTCTCTTCTCACAGGGTTTTTCTAAGTTTTTCTTT
>TRBJ2-2|TRBD2|16|.|TRBV7-2
CASSRGLALSTGELFF
TGTGCCTCCTCGAGGGGACTAGCTTTATCCACCGGGGAGCTGTTTTTT
>TRBJ2-2|.|15|.|TRBV27
CASSYYSGNTGELFF
TGTGCCAGCAGCTATTATAGCGGGAACACCGGGGAGCTGTTTTTT
>TRBJ1-4|TRBD1|15|.|TRBV27
CASSLGTGDNEKLFF
TGTGCCAGCAGTTTAGGGACAGGGGATAATGAAAAACTGTTTTTT
>TRBJ1-1|TRBD1|15|.|TRBV18
CASSRDRAGGTEAFF
TGTGCCAGCTCACGCGACAGGGCTGGTGGCACTGAAGCTTTCTTT
>TRBJ2-1|.|16|.|TRBV11-2
CASSPGGISSYNEQFF
TGTGCCAGCAGCCCCGGCGGGATCAGCTCCTACAATGAGCAGTTCTTC
>TRBJ2-7|.|14|.|TRBV6-5
CASRSARQDYEQYF
TGTGCCAGCCGATCGGCCAGACAGGACTACGAGCAGTACTTC
>TRBJ2-7|.|16|.|TRBV7-7
CASSPLETRATYEQYF
TGTGCTAGCAGCCCCTTGGAGACCAGGGCGACCTACGAGCAGTACTTC
>TRBJ1-2|TRBD1|17|.|TRBV6-6
CASSPSRDRGYPYGYTF
TGTGCCAGCAGTCCATCCCGGGACAGGGGGTACCCCTATGGCTACACCTTC
>TRBJ2-7|TRBD2|15|few|TRBV4-1
CASSQGGLALYEQYF
TGCGCCAGCAGCCAGGGAGGACTAGCGCTCTACGAGCAGTACTTC
>TRBJ2-1|.|15|.|TRBV14
CASSPVGEVKNEQFF
TGTGCCAGCAGCCCTGTCGGGGAAGTGAAAAATGAGCAGTTCTTC
>TRBJ1-5|.|14|.|TRBV7-2
CASSTQGSNQPQHF
TGTGCCAGCAGCACCCAGGGTAGCAATCAGCCCCAGCATTTT
>TRBJ2-7|.|13|.|TRBV27
CASSLTGSYEQYF
TGTGCCAGCAGTTTAACAGGATCCTACGAGCAGTACTTC
>TRBJ2-1|TRBD2|17|.|TRBV6-2/TRBV6-3
CASSYYHAGGRGNEQFF
TGTGCCAGCAGTTATTATCATGCGGGAGGCCGAGGTAATGAGCAGTTCTTC
>TRBJ2-1|TRBD1|14|.|TRBV7-3
CASSPGQGDNEQFF
TGTGCCAGCAGCCCCGGACAGGGAGACAATGAGCAGTTCTTC
>TRBJ2-7|.|18|.|TRBV21-1
CASSKGLLDRDPSYEQYF
TGTGCCAGCAGCAAAGGATTATTGGACAGGGACCCCTCCTACGAGCAGTACTTC
>TRBJ2-7|TRBD1|14|.|TRBV7-9
CASSSGQGTHEQYF
TGTGCCAGCAGCTCCGGACAGGGGACTCACGAGCAGTACTTC
>TRBJ2-7|TRBD2|15|once|TRBV10-2
CASRSGLAGHYEQYF
TGCGCCAGCAGATCGGGACTAGCGGGTCACTACGAGCAGTACTTC
>TRBJ1-5|TRBD1|15|.|TRBV27
CASRQGQGIGQPQHF
TGTGCCAGCAGACAGGGACAGGGCATAGGTCAGCCCCAGCATTTT
>TRBJ1-5|.|13|.|TRBV12-3/TRBV12-4
CASSLKEEQPQHF
TGTGCCAGCAGTTTAAAAGAGGAGCAGCCCCAGCATTTT
>TRBJ1-3|TRBD1|15|.|TRBV7-8
CASSVGQGAGGTIYF
TGTGCCAGCAGCGTTGGACAGGGGGCTGGCGGCACCATATATTTT
>TRBJ2-1|.|10|.|TRBV30
CAAVRDTAFF
TGTGCCGCCGTCAGGGACACGGCCTTCTTC
>TRBJ1-5|.|16|.|TRBV28
CASSTLYRNSNQPQHF
TGTGCCAGCAGTACCCTCTACAGGAATAGCAATCAGCCCCAGCATTTT
>TRBJ1-4|.|14|.|TRBV5-5
CASSLGQGWEKLFF
TGTGCCAGCAGCTTGGGGCAGGGTTGGGAAAAACTGTTTTTT
>TRBJ2-3|.|14|.|TRBV6-5
CASSYQATTDTQYF
TGTGCCAGCAGTTACCAAGCCACCACAGATACGCAGTATTTT
>TRBJ1-4|.|13|.|TRBV9
CASSVGLDEKLFF
TGTGCCAGCAGCGTAGGCTTAGATGAAAAACTGTTTTTT
>TRBJ1-6|.|15|.|TRBV3-1/TRBV3-2
CASSQEGRPNSPLHF
TGTGCCAGCAGCCAAGAGGGGCGGCCAAATTCACCCCTCCACTTT
>TRBJ2-7|TRBD2|16|.|TRBV3-1/TRBV3-2
CASSQWPGGAPYEQYF
TGTGCCAGCAGCCAGTGGCCGGGAGGGGCACCCTACGAGCAGTACTTC
>TRBJ2-7|TRBD1|15|few|TRBV18
CASSPPGQGFYEQYF
TGTGCCAGCTCACCACCGGGACAGGGGTTCTACGAGCAGTACTTC